The present entry profiles one T cell receptor beta chain with its context. The CDR3 loop spans 16 amino acids. CDR1 is SGHDT, CDR2 YYEEEE, per germline. Trimming removed 4 bases at V and 4 bases at J, with 18 bases between. The record originates from a study of blood T cells in healthy people across ages. Using a J-beta primer mix together with a sample-barcoded 5' primer, a second PCR was run for about 6 to 12 cycles. TCRdb recomputed calls from the 5' RACE reads with MiXCR, one row per CDR3 protein. The top ten hold around 23% of the sample, which has hundreds of thousands of distinct CDR3 sequences, around half seen once. Isolated per sample were at least 6 million PBMCs.

This rearrangement joins TRBV5-6 to TRBJ2-1; the D gene is possibly TRBD2 (5 bases). This TCR came from an elderly man in good health. The sample comprised blood. The CDR3 is CASSLYNRAEYNEQFF. The CDR3 DNA follows: TGTGCCAGCAGCCTCTACAATCGAGCGGAGTACAATGAGCAGTTCTTC.